The present TCR beta chain was sequenced within a study of STAT5B mutations in CD4+ large granular lymphocyte leukemia. Findings and limits, study-wide: Top patient clones used TRBV06 genes more often: 8/27 versus 2/35 in controls.

Concerning this clone: As yet, its antigen is unknown.

This CDR3 spans 13 amino acids. Germline-derived CDR1 and CDR2 are SGHNT and YENEEA. Trimming pared 3 bases from V and 4 bases from J, leaving 10 bases between. Sequencing used immunoSEQ multiplex PCR; TCRdb keeps in-frame clones, though not all of them. This sample yields 20,000 to 25,000 clones, of which around three quarters are seen a single time; less than 5% belongs to the top ten. The rearrangement links TRBV11-3 to TRBJ2-7; D tentatively reads TRBD1 or TRBD2 (6 bases each). The sequenced sample was CD4+ T cells from blood buffy coats. The origin of this receptor is a human donor in good health. CDR3 bases: TGTGCCAGCAGCTTTAAAGGGGGGTACGAGCAGTACTTC. Protein sequence: CASSFKGGYEQYF. The whole variable domain, remainder taken from reference TRBV11-3 and TRBJ2-7, is EAGVVQSPRYKIIEKKQPVAFWCNPISGHNTLYWYLQNLGQGPELLIRYENEEAVDDSQLPKDRFSAERLKGVDSTLKIQPAELGDSAVYLCASSFKGGYEQYFGPGTRLTVT.